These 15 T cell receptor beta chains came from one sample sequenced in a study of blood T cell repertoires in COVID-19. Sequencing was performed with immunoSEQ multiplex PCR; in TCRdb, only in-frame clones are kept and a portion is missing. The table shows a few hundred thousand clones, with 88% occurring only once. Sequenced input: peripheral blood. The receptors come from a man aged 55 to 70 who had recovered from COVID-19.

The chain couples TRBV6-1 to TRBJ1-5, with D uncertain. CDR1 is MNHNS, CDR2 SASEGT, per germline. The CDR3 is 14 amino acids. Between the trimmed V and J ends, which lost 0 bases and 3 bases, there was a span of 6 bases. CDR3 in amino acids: CASSEARFNQPQHF. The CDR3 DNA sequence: TGTGCCAGCAGTGAAGCCAGGTTCAATCAGCCCCAGCATTTT.

CDR3 in amino acids: CASSPGTGGAETQYF. CDR3 in DNA: TGTGCCAGCAGCCCGGGGACAGGGGGCGCGGAGACCCAGTACTTC. The chain employs TRBV7-3 and TRBJ2-5; 12 bases match TRBD1. Germline trimming cut 5 bases from V and 5 bases from J; bases unmatched to any gene: 6. The CDR3 sequence is 15 residues long. Germline loops: CDR1 SGHTA, CDR2 FQGTGA.

CDR3 sequence reads: CASSPRDRGYTEAFF. The CDR3 DNA is TGTGCCAGCAGCCCCCGGGACAGGGGCTACACTGAAGCTTTCTTT. This chain joins TRBV7-3 and TRBJ1-1; TRBD1 agrees at 10 bases. Germline CDR1 reads SGHTA; CDR2 reads FQGTGA. This CDR3 has 15 amino acids. Germline trimming cut 5 bases from V and 3 bases from J; bases unmatched to any gene: 6. The full variable domain, with the rest looked up from reference TRBV7-3 and TRBJ1-1, is GAGVSQTPSNKVTEKGKYVELRCDPISGHTALYWYRQSLGQGPEFLIYFQGTGAADDSGLPNDRFFAVRPEGSVSTLKIQRTERGDSAVYLCASSPRDRGYTEAFFGQGTRLTVV.

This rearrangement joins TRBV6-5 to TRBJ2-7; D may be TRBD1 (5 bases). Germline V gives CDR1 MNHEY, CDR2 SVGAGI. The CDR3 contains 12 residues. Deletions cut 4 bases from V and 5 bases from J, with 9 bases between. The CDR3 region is CASSSGAHEQYF. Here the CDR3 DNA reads TGTGCCAGCAGTTCTGGGGCGCACGAGCAGTACTTC.

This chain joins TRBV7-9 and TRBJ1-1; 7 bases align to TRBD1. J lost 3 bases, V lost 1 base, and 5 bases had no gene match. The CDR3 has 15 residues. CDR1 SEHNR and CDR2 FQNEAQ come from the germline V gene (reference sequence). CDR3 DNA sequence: TGTGCCAGCAGCTTAGGACAGGGTGGGGACACTGAAGCTTTCTTT. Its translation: CASSLGQGGDTEAFF.

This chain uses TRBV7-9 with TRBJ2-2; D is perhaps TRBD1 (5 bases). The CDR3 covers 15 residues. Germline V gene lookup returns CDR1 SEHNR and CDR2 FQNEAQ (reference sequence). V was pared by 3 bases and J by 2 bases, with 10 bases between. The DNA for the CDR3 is TGTGCCAGCAGCTTGAAAGACAGAAACACCGGGGAGCTGTTTTTT. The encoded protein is CASSLKDRNTGELFF.

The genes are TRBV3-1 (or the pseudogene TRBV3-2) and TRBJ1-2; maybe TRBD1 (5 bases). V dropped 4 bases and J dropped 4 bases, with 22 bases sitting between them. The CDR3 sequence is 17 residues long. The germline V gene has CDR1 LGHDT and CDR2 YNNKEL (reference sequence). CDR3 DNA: TGTGCCAGCAGCCTTCGGGGGTCGGGCCTTGATGCCTATGGCTACACCTTC. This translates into CASSLRGSGLDAYGYTF.

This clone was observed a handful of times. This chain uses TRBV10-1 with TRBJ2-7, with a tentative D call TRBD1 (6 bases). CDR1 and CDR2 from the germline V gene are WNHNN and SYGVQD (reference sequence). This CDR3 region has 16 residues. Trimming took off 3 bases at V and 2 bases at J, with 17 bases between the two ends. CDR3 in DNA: TGCGCCAGCAGTGACCAGGGGCGGACAGATACCTACGAGCAGTACTTC. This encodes CASSDQGRTDTYEQYF.

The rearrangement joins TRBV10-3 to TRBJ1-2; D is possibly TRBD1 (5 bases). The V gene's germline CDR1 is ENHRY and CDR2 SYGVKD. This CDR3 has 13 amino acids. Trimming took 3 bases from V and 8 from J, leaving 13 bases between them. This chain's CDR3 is CAISEREAGGYTF. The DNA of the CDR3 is TGTGCCATCAGTGAAAGGGAGGCAGGGGGCTACACCTTC.

The DNA for the CDR3 is TGTGCCAGTAGTGACAGGTCCTACGAGCAGTACTTC. The encoded protein is CASSDRSYEQYF. This sequence joins TRBV19 and TRBJ2-7; maybe TRBD1 (6 bases). The CDR3 runs 12 residues. The germline gives CDR1 LNHDA, CDR2 SQIVND (reference sequence). V dropped 5 bases and J dropped 1 base, with 6 bases sitting between them.

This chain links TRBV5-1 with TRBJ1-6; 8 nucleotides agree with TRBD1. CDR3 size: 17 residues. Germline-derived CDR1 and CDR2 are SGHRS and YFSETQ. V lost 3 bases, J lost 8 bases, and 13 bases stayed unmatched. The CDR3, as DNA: TGCGCCAGCAGCTCCTCGGACGTGGCAGGGGGCGATTCACCCCTCCACTTT. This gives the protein CASSSSDVAGGDSPLHF.

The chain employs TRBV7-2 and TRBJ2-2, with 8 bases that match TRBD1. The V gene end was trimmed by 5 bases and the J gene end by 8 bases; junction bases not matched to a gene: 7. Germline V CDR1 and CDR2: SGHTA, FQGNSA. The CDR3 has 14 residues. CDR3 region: CASSVGQVQGELFF. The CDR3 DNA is TGTGCCAGCAGCGTGGGACAGGTTCAGGGGGAGCTGTTTTTT.

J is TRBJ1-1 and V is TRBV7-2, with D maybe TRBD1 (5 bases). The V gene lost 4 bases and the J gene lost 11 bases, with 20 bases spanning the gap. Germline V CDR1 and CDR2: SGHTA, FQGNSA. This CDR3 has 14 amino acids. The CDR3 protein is CASSSFSTDSVAFF. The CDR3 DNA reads TGTGCCAGCAGCTCATTTAGCACCGACAGCGTGGCTTTCTTT.

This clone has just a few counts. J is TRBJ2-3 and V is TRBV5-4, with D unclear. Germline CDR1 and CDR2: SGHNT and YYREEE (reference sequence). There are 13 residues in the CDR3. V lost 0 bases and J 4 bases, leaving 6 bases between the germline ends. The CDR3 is CASSLAPADTQYF. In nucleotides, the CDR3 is TGTGCCAGCAGCTTGGCGCCGGCAGATACGCAGTATTTT. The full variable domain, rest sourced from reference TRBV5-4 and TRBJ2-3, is ETGVTQSPTHLIKTRGQQVTLRCSSQSGHNTVSWYQQALGQGPQFIFQYYREEENGRGNFPPRFSGLQFPNYSSELNVNALELDDSALYLCASSLAPADTQYFGPGTRLTVL.

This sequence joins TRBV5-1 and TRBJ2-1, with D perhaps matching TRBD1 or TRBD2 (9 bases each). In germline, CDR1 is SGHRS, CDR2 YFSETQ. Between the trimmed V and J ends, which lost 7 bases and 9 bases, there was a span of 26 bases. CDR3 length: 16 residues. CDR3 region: CASAGTGSAGGAEQFF. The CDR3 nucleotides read TGCGCCAGCGCCGGGACAGGGTCAGCGGGGGGAGCTGAGCAGTTCTTC.